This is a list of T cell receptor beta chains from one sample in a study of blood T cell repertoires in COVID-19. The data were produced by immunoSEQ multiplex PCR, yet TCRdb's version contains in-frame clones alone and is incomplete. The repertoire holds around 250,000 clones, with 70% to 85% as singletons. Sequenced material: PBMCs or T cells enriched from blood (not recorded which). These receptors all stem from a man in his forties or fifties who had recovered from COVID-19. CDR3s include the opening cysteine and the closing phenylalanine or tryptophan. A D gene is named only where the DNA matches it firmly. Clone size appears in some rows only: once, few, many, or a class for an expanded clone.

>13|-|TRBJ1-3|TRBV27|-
CASSWREGNTIYF
TGTGCCAGCAGTTGGAGGGAGGGAAACACCATATATTTT
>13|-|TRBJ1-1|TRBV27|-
CASSLRENTEAFF
TGTGCCAGCAGCCTCCGGGAGAACACTGAAGCTTTCTTT
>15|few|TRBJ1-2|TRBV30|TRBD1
CAWTNRGRANYGYTF
TGTGCCTGGACGAACAGGGGGCGAGCTAACTATGGCTACACCTTC
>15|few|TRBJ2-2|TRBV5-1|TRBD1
CASSLRTGNTGELFF
TGCGCCAGCAGCTTGAGGACAGGGAACACCGGGGAGCTGTTTTTT
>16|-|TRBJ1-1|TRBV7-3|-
CASSLSPAGLNTEAFF
TGTGCCAGCAGCTTATCCCCGGCAGGGCTAAACACTGAAGCTTTCTTT
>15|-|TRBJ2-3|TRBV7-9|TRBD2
CASRPGLAAVDTQYF
TGTGCCAGCAGGCCGGGACTAGCGGCGGTAGATACGCAGTATTTT
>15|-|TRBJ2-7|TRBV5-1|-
CASSLGLRSSYEQYF
TGCGCCAGCAGCTTGGGTCTCCGTAGCTCCTACGAGCAGTACTTC
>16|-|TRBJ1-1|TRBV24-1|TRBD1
CATSPTGTGENTEAFF
TGTGCCACCAGTCCAACGGGGACAGGGGAGAACACTGAAGCTTTCTTT
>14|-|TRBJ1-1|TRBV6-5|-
CASSYSIISTEAFF
TGTGCCAGCAGTTACTCGATAATTAGCACTGAAGCTTTCTTT
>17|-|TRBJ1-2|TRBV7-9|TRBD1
CASSLVAPGQGAYGYTF
TGTGCCAGCAGCTTAGTGGCCCCGGGACAGGGCGCCTATGGCTACACCTTC
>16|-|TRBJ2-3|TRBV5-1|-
CASSLADRSSTDTQYF
TGCGCCAGCAGCTTGGCCGACAGATCTAGCACAGATACGCAGTATTTT
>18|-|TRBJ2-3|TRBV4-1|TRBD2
CASSQGLSVGGITDTQYF
TGCGCCAGCAGCCAAGGCCTCAGCGTGGGGGGGATAACAGATACGCAGTATTTT
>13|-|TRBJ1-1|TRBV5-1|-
CASSLSGAAEAFF
TGCGCCAGCAGCTTGAGCGGGGCGGCTGAAGCTTTCTTT
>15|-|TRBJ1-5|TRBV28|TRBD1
CASSVGDRVHQPQHF
TGTGCCAGCAGTGTAGGGGACAGAGTTCATCAGCCCCAGCATTTT
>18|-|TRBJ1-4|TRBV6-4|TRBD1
CASSDERTGGSVNEKLFF
TGTGCCAGCAGTGACGAGAGGACAGGGGGATCGGTTAACGAAAAACTGTTTTTT
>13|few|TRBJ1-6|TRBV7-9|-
CASSTGYNSPLHF
TGTGCCAGCAGTACAGGTTATAATTCACCCCTCCACTTT
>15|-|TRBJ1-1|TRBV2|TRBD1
CASTGTGGGNTEAFF
TGTGCCAGCACCGGGACAGGGGGAGGGAACACTGAAGCTTTCTTT
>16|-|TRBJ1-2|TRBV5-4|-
CASSLGDRSVESGYTF
TGTGCCAGCAGCTTGGGAGACAGGTCCGTCGAAAGTGGCTACACCTTC
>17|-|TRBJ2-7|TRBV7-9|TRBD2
CASSPPPGLGTGYEQYF
TGTGCCAGCAGCCCCCCCCCGGGACTAGGGACTGGTTACGAGCAGTACTTC
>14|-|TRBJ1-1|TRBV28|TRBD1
CATKRPGQYTEAFF
TGTGCCACCAAAAGGCCGGGACAGTACACTGAAGCTTTCTTT
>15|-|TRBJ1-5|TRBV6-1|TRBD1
CASREGQGARQPQHF
TGTGCCAGCAGGGAAGGACAGGGGGCGCGACAGCCCCAGCATTTT
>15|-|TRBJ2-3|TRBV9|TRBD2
CASSVREGGTDTQYF
TGTGCCAGCAGCGTTCGGGAGGGAGGTACAGATACGCAGTATTTT
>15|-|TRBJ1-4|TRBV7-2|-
CASSGRGGVSKKLFF
TGTGCCAGCAGCGGACGGGGAGGGGTTTCGAAAAAACTGTTTTTT
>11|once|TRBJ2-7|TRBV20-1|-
CSARMAGLEYF
TGCAGTGCTAGAATGGCGGGGCTGGAGTACTTC
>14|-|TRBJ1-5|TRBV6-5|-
CASSRGHFNQPQHF
TGTGCCAGCAGTCGAGGGCACTTTAATCAGCCCCAGCATTTT
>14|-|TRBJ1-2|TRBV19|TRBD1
CASRTGASNYGYTF
TGTGCCAGTAGAACAGGGGCTTCTAACTATGGCTACACCTTC
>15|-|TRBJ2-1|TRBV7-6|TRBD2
CASSLARTSGAEQFF
TGTGCCAGCAGCTTAGCAAGGACTAGCGGGGCTGAGCAGTTCTTC
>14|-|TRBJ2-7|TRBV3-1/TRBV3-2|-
CASSQFPSIYEQYF
TGTGCCAGCAGCCAATTCCCTAGCATCTACGAGCAGTACTTC
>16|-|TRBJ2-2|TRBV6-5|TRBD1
CASSYPGTANTGELFF
TGTGCCAGCAGTTACCCCGGGACAGCAAACACCGGGGAGCTGTTTTTT
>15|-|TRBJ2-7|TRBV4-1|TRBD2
CASSPTSGGRREQYF
TGCGCCAGCAGCCCCACTAGCGGAGGACGGAGGGAGCAGTACTTC
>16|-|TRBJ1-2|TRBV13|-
CASSLGYRTGGYGYTF
TGTGCCAGCAGCTTAGGATATAGGACGGGAGGCTATGGCTACACCTTC
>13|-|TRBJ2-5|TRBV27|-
CASRRGFSETQYF
TGTGCCAGCAGGCGAGGTTTCTCTGAGACCCAGTACTTC
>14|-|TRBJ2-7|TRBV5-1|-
CASSLSRGPYEQYF
TGCGCCAGCAGCCTCTCGCGGGGCCCCTACGAGCAGTACTTC
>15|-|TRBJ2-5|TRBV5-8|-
CASSVPDGKEETQYF
TGTGCCAGCAGCGTCCCGGACGGGAAGGAAGAGACCCAGTACTTC
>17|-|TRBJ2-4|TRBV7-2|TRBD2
CASSSTTSGSVGNIQYF
TGTGCCAGCAGCTCTACGACTAGCGGGAGCGTAGGAAACATTCAGTACTTC
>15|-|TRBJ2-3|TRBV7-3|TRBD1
CASSLTQGGTDTQYF
TGTGCCAGCAGCTTAACACAGGGGGGCACAGATACGCAGTATTTT
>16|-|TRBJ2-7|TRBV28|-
CASSPWPQNPPYEQYF
TGTGCCAGCAGTCCCTGGCCCCAAAACCCACCCTACGAGCAGTACTTC
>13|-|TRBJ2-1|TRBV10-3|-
CATGGSSYNEQFF
TGTGCCACCGGGGGTAGCTCCTACAATGAGCAGTTCTTC
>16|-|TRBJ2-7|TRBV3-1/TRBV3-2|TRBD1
CASSQISGQGIGEQYF
TGTGCCAGCAGCCAAATTTCGGGACAGGGGATTGGCGAGCAGTACTTC